The 27 T cell receptor beta chains presented below share a single source sample, sequenced in a study of cytomegalovirus exposure and HLA in healthy donors. PCR employed 60 Vbeta and 13 Jbeta primers. Produced via immunoSEQ multiplex PCR; TCRdb's table is partial and in-frame only. Here the sample spans 90,000 or so clones, around 78% being singletons. The specimen was PBMCs. The source of these receptors is a male donor in good health and CMV-seropositive.

The chain couples TRBV18 to TRBJ2-3, with D unclear. This CDR3 has 12 amino acids. V was pared by 5 bases and J by 2 bases, with 5 bases between. Germline-derived CDR1 and CDR2 are KGHSH and LQKENI. The CDR3 DNA follows: TGTGCCAGCTCATCAAACACAGATACGCAGTATTTT. It specifies CASSSNTDTQYF.

This chain links TRBV7-9 with TRBJ2-5; TRBD2 matches at 9 bases. The germline CDR1 and CDR2 sequences are SEHNR and FQNEAQ (reference sequence). CDR3 length: 16 amino acids. V was pared by 5 bases and J by 2 bases, with 9 bases of the junction left unmatched. The CDR3 region has the DNA TGTGCCAGCAGCGCCCCGGCTAGCGGGGAGCAAGAGACCCAGTACTTC. Residues: CASSAPASGEQETQYF.

About this clone: Different DNA sequences within this sample yield the same CDR3. The chain is built from TRBV9 and TRBJ2-5; possibly TRBD1 for D (5 bases). This CDR3 region has 14 residues. Per germline, CDR1 SGDLS and CDR2 YYNGEE. Trimming cost V 0 bases and J 2 bases, with 8 bases left between them. The CDR3 nucleotides are TGTGCCAGCAGCGTAGGGCAGGGACAAGAGACCCAGTACTTC. This gives the protein CASSVGQGQETQYF.

The chain joins TRBV5-1 to TRBJ2-3, with D uncertain. Germline V gene sequence: CDR1 SGHRS, CDR2 YFSETQ. V was trimmed by 4 bases and J by 3 bases, leaving 12 bases between them. The CDR3 extends over 14 amino acids. The CDR3 sequence is CASSADLLTDTQYF. The CDR3 DNA sequence: TGCGCCAGCAGCGCCGACTTGTTAACAGATACGCAGTATTTT.

V usage is TRBV7-9 and J usage is TRBJ2-7; D not certain. Germline V gene lookup returns CDR1 SEHNR and CDR2 FQNEAQ (reference sequence). V lost 0 bases and J lost 6, with 9 bases in between. This CDR3 has 13 amino acids. CDR3 in amino acids: CASSLALEAEQYF. For the CDR3, the DNA is TGTGCCAGCAGCTTAGCCTTAGAGGCCGAGCAGTACTTC.

The J gene is TRBJ2-7, the V gene TRBV7-9; 10 bases are a match to TRBD2. Germline loops: CDR1 SEHNR, CDR2 FQNEAQ (reference sequence). J gave up 0 bases and V 0 bases, and 5 bases lay outside the gene matches. This CDR3 comprises 17 residues. CDR3 sequence (DNA): TGTGCCAGCAGCTTAGCAGCGGGAGGGGGTACCTCCTACGAGCAGTACTTC. Protein sequence: CASSLAAGGGTSYEQYF.

This clone turned up a few times. The chain has TRBV7-8 and TRBJ2-7; D might be TRBD2 (7 bases). The CDR3 runs to 15 residues. Trimming pared 0 bases from V and 4 bases from J, leaving 13 bases between. Germline CDR1 SGHVS, CDR2 FQNEAQ. CDR3 bases: TGTGCCAGCAGCTTAGCGGCGGGGGCGCAGTACGAGCAGTACTTC. Translated: CASSLAAGAQYEQYF.

The genes are TRBV9 and TRBJ2-3; a possible D gene is TRBD1 (6 bases). Germline-derived CDR1 and CDR2 are SGDLS and YYNGEE. The CDR3 contains 16 residues. V lost 3 bases and J lost 1, with 15 bases in between. The CDR3 here is CASSEREGVGTDTQYF. The CDR3 region has the DNA TGTGCCAGCAGCGAGCGCGAGGGGGTAGGCACAGATACGCAGTATTTT.

J is TRBJ2-1 and V is TRBV5-4; 8 positions agree with TRBD2. This CDR3 has 16 residues. Germline V gene sequence: CDR1 SGHNT, CDR2 YYREEE (reference sequence). After removal of 2 bases from V and 9 bases from J, the junction contained 13 bases not matched to a gene. The CDR3 DNA is TGTGCCAGCAGCTTATTCGGGACTAGTGTGTCGGGTGAGCAGTTCTTC. Translated: CASSLFGTSVSGEQFF.

The chain links TRBV28 to TRBJ1-1, with a possible D match to TRBD1 (6 bases). The CDR3 has 12 amino acids. Trimming shortened V by 10 bases and J by 8 bases, and 17 bases separated the two germline ends. CDR1 is MDHEN, CDR2 SYDVKM, per germline. The CDR3 bases are TGTGCCACCAAGCACACCGGGACAGAAGCTTTCTTT. The encoded protein is CATKHTGTEAFF.

This chain connects TRBV6-6 to TRBJ1-2, with a tentative D call TRBD1 (6 bases). Germline V gene lookup returns CDR1 MNHNY and CDR2 SVGAGI (reference sequence). The CDR3 extends over 14 amino acids. Trimming cost V 8 bases and J 4 bases, with 17 bases left between them. CDR3 coding DNA: TGTGCCAGCCGAACCGGGGGGGGCATCTATGGCTACACCTTC. Translation: CASRTGGGIYGYTF.

The V gene is TRBV5-1, the J gene TRBJ2-1, with D possibly being TRBD2 (5 bases). The V and J ends lost 2 bases and 1 base respectively, with 7 bases between them. Germline V gene sequence: CDR1 SGHRS, CDR2 YFSETQ. The length of the CDR3 is 14 residues. This chain's CDR3 is CASSLRESYNEQFF. The CDR3 coding sequence is TGCGCCAGCAGCTTAAGGGAGTCCTACAATGAGCAGTTCTTC.

The CDR3 sequence is CASSPLWQGVPSNQPQHF. CDR3 DNA sequence: TGTGCCAGCAGCCCCCTGTGGCAGGGGGTCCCGTCCAATCAGCCCCAGCATTTT. The rearrangement links TRBV7-4 to TRBJ1-5, with 7 positions matching TRBD1. V lost 5 bases, J lost 3 bases, and 16 bases stayed unmatched. CDR1 SGHVT and CDR2 SQSDAQ come from the germline V gene. CDR3 length equals 18 residues.

This chain uses TRBV4-2 with TRBJ2-1, with TRBD2 as a possible D gene (7 bases). Germline CDR1 is LGHNA and CDR2 is YNFKEQ. The V end lost 0 bases, the J end lost 0 bases, and 15 bases lay between the germline ends. This CDR3 has 18 amino acids. The CDR3 bases are TGTGCCAGCAGCCAAGATCCTAGCGGAGGGGGCTCCTACAATGAGCAGTTCTTC. Protein sequence: CASSQDPSGGGSYNEQFF.

CDR3 sequence reads: CASSSFGDSEYGYTF. The CDR3 region has the DNA TGCGCCAGCAGCTCCTTCGGAGATTCCGAATATGGCTACACCTTC. The chain uses TRBV5-1 and TRBJ1-2; D call uncertain. The ends were cut back, 3 bases at V and 5 bases at J, with 17 bases in the middle. Germline V CDR1 and CDR2: SGHRS, YFSETQ. The CDR3 is made up of 15 amino acids.

J is TRBJ2-2 and V is TRBV5-6, with 8 bases fitting TRBD1. The germline gives CDR1 SGHDT, CDR2 YYEEEE. The CDR3 loop spans 15 amino acids. The trim removed 2 bases at V and 1 base at J, leaving 1 base unmatched. DNA for the CDR3: TGTGCCAGCAGCTTCGGACAGGGGAACACCGGGGAGCTGTTTTTT. Encoded protein: CASSFGQGNTGELFF.

The CDR3 DNA sequence: TGTGCCAGCAGCCCGGGGGCTGAAGCTTTCTTT. Encoded protein: CASSPGAEAFF. The J gene is TRBJ1-1, the V gene TRBV5-8; TRBD1 might be the D (5 bases). V lost 4 bases, J lost 6 bases, and 7 bases lay in between. The length of the CDR3 is 11 residues. Germline V CDR1 and CDR2: SGHTS, YDEGEE.

This sequence joins TRBV6-4 and TRBJ2-1; 10 bases fit TRBD2. Losses at the gene ends were 6 bases for V and 5 bases for J; bases not matched to a gene: 7. This CDR3 is 15 amino acids long. Germline CDR1 MRHNA, CDR2 SNTAGT. The CDR3 protein is CASSPSAGGNNEQFF. DNA for the CDR3: TGTGCCAGCAGCCCCTCAGCGGGAGGGAACAATGAGCAGTTCTTC.

The rearrangement uses TRBV30 and TRBJ2-3; TRBD2 aligns across 10 bases. The germline CDR1 and CDR2 sequences are GTSNPN and SVGIG (reference sequence). The CDR3 runs to 14 residues. The CDR3 region is CACTLAGKTDTQYF. CDR3 DNA sequence: TGTGCGTGTACACTAGCGGGAAAGACAGATACGCAGTATTTT. Full variable domain (remainder filled in from reference TRBV30 and TRBJ2-3): SQTIHQWPATLVQPVGSPLSLECTVEGTSNPNLYWYRQAAGRGLQLLFYSVGIGQISSEVPQNLSASRPQDRQFILSSKKLLLSDSGFYLCACTLAGKTDTQYFGPGTRLTVL.

V gene TRBV6-5 combines with J gene TRBJ1-1, with D unclear. V shed 6 bases and J shed 10 bases, with 24 bases lying between them. Germline loops: CDR1 MNHEY, CDR2 SVGAGI. The CDR3 totals 15 residues. The chain's CDR3 is CASSTPDMTGLAAFF. The CDR3 bases are TGTGCCAGCAGCACCCCCGACATGACTGGGCTAGCAGCTTTCTTT.

A few counts support this clone. The chain employs TRBV7-9 and TRBJ1-1; weak D call: TRBD1 (6 bases). Looked up from germline, CDR1 is SEHNR and CDR2 is FQNEAQ (reference sequence). The germline V and J ends were trimmed by 0 bases and 3 bases, with 11 bases remaining between them. CDR3 length equals 15 residues. The CDR3 bases are TGTGCCAGCAGCTTAGCTCACGCAGGGGACACTGAAGCTTTCTTT. Translation gives CASSLAHAGDTEAFF.

V usage is TRBV28 and J usage is TRBJ2-2, with a weak D call TRBD2 (6 bases). There are 15 residues in the CDR3. Deletions cut 7 bases from V and 5 bases from J, with 17 bases between. CDR1 is MDHEN, CDR2 SYDVKM, per germline. The DNA of the CDR3 is TGTGCCAGCATAAGATGGACTACTGGTACCGGGGAGCTGTTTTTT. Translated: CASIRWTTGTGELFF. The whole variable domain, filled in from reference TRBV28 and TRBJ2-2, reads DVKVTQSSRYLVKRTGEKVFLECVQDMDHENMFWYRQDPGLGLRLIYFSYDVKMKEKGDIPEGYSVSREKKERFSLILESASTNQTSMYLCASIRWTTGTGELFFGEGSRLTVL.

The chain has TRBV10-3 and TRBJ2-6, with D perhaps matching TRBD2 (6 bases). Germline CDR1 ENHRY, CDR2 SYGVKD. V dropped 0 bases and J dropped 2 bases, with 20 bases sitting between them. CDR3 length: 20 residues. Written as DNA, the CDR3 is TGTGCCATCAGTGAGTCAATCATCAGCGGGCGATACCCTGGGGCCAACGTCCTGACTTTC. It codes for CAISESIISGRYPGANVLTF.

The chain uses TRBV27 and TRBJ2-1; a possible D gene is TRBD2 (5 bases). V dropped 6 bases and J dropped 1 base, with 10 bases sitting between them. Per germline, CDR1 MNHEY and CDR2 SMNVEV (reference sequence). The CDR3 runs to 14 residues. The CDR3 sequence is CASRRTPSYNEQFF. CDR3 sequence (DNA): TGTGCCAGCAGGAGGACTCCTTCCTACAATGAGCAGTTCTTC.

This rearrangement joins TRBV10-3 to TRBJ1-1; perhaps TRBD1 as D (6 bases). V lost 3 bases and J 8 bases, leaving 10 bases between the germline ends. From germline, CDR1 is ENHRY and CDR2 SYGVKD. The CDR3 runs to 12 residues. CDR3 region: CAISDTGTEAFF. The CDR3 DNA follows: TGTGCCATCAGTGATACCGGGACAGAAGCTTTCTTT.

This rearrangement joins TRBV9 to TRBJ2-1; TRBD1 matches 8 bases. Germline values: CDR1 SGDLS, CDR2 YYNGEE. The CDR3 consists of 16 residues. V lost 4 bases to trimming and J lost 2 bases; unmatched junction nucleotides: 8. The CDR3, as DNA: TGTGCCAGCAGCACACGGACAGGGCCCACCTACAATGAGCAGTTCTTC. This sequence encodes CASSTRTGPTYNEQFF.

The gene calls are TRBV7-3 and TRBJ2-3; possibly TRBD1 for D (5 bases). The CDR3 covers 15 residues. Trimming cost V 4 bases and J 2 bases, with 13 bases left between them. Per the germline V gene, CDR1 is SGHTA and CDR2 is FQGTGA. CDR3 amino acids: CASSSQGAYTDTQYF. DNA for the CDR3: TGTGCCAGCAGCTCCCAGGGCGCTTACACAGATACGCAGTATTTT. Full variable domain (rest looked up from reference TRBV7-3 and TRBJ2-3): GAGVSQTPSNKVTEKGKYVELRCDPISGHTALYWYRQSLGQGPEFLIYFQGTGAADDSGLPNDRFFAVRPEGSVSTLKIQRTERGDSAVYLCASSSQGAYTDTQYFGPGTRLTVL.